The 25 T cell receptor beta chains presented below share a single source sample, sequenced in a study of CD8 T cells in ankylosing spondylitis. Their specific antigens are unknown. Overall study findings and caveats: Typical of ankylosing spondylitis blood, it appeared, was a TCR beta motif of roughly eight highly homologous variants.

TCRdb re-called the 5' RACE reads with MiXCR, one entry per CDR3 protein. The sample records 800,000 to 900,000 distinct CDR3 sequences, 12% being singletons. Sequencing was carried out using blood, either unsorted or a sorted T cell fraction (not recorded which). The receptors here all came from a male donor with ankylosing spondylitis.

This clonotype was counted at least ten times. The V gene is TRBV12-3 or TRBV12-4, the J gene TRBJ1-1; 10 bases fit TRBD1. With V trimmed by 6 bases and J by 2 bases, 6 bases remained unmatched. The CDR3 totals 15 residues. The CDR3 loop is CASRPGTGENTEAFF. The CDR3 DNA reads TGTGCCAGCAGGCCCGGGACAGGGGAAAACACTGAAGCTTTCTTT.

This clonotype was seen more than once but under ten times. The rearrangement links TRBV14 to TRBJ2-7, with TRBD2 identical over 13 bases. Unmatched junction bases numbered 7, after V lost 7 bases and J lost 4 bases. The CDR3 is 15 residues long. Germline CDR1 SGHDN, CDR2 FVKESK. Here the CDR3 reads CASTPGTSGTYEQYF. The CDR3 DNA reads TGTGCCAGCACCCCCGGGACTAGCGGGACGTACGAGCAGTACTTC. Combining the CDR3 with reference TRBV14 and TRBJ2-7 gives the whole variable domain EAGVTQFPSHSVIEKGQTVTLRCDPISGHDNLYWYRRVMGKEIKFLLHFVKESKQDESGMPNNRFLAERTGGTYSTLKVQPAELEDSGVYFCASTPGTSGTYEQYFGPGTRLTVT.

This clonotype was counted only a few times. This rearrangement joins TRBV29-1 to TRBJ1-5; D not certain. The germline V gene has CDR1 SQVTM and CDR2 ANQGSEA. This CDR3 comprises 13 residues. The ends were cut back, 4 bases at V and 3 bases at J, with 10 bases in the middle. CDR3 sequence: CSVGVAYNQPQHF. The DNA of the CDR3 is TGCAGCGTTGGAGTTGCGTACAATCAGCCCCAGCATTTT.

V usage is TRBV6-1 and J usage is TRBJ2-7; TRBD2 might be the D (5 bases). This CDR3 comprises 16 residues. Germline V gene lookup returns CDR1 MNHNS and CDR2 SASEGT. Trimming removed 6 bases from V and 0 bases from J, with 18 bases in between. The CDR3 loop is CASSPARGLLSYEQYF. The CDR3 DNA reads TGTGCCAGCAGCCCCGCTAGAGGGTTACTCTCCTACGAGCAGTACTTC.

As DNA, the CDR3 is TGTGCCAGCAGCTTAAAGTCGGCGTACGGGGCTGAAGCTTTCTTT. Residues: CASSLKSAYGAEAFF. The V call is TRBV7-2, the J call TRBJ1-1; D is ambiguous. Looked up from germline, CDR1 is SGHTA and CDR2 is FQGNSA. The CDR3 consists of 15 residues. V lost 2 bases and J lost 6, with 16 bases in between.

The CDR3 DNA follows: TGTGCCACCAGTGATTTCCTTAACTATGGCTACACCTTC. Protein: CATSDFLNYGYTF. This rearrangement joins TRBV24-1 to TRBJ1-2; D is undetermined. The CDR3 runs to 13 residues. V was clipped by 1 base and J by 1 base, with 3 bases between them. Germline V gene lookup returns CDR1 KGHDR and CDR2 SFDVKD.

The V and J genes are TRBV9 and TRBJ2-3, with D uncertain. Trimming stripped 6 bases from V and 0 bases from J, with 11 bases between. The length of the CDR3 is 14 residues. CDR1 is SGDLS, CDR2 YYNGEE, per germline. DNA of the CDR3: TGTGCCAGCAATCTGGACGACAGCACAGATACGCAGTATTTT. Translated: CASNLDDSTDTQYF.

CDR3 coding DNA: TGTGCCAGCAGCTTATCCCAACTAGCGGGAGCGTACAATGAGCAGTTCTTC. Protein product: CASSLSQLAGAYNEQFF. This chain links TRBV11-2 with TRBJ2-1; 11 bases map to TRBD2. CDR3 length: 17 amino acids. The V gene end was trimmed by 2 bases and the J gene end by 4 bases; junction bases not matched to a gene: 7. Per the germline V gene, CDR1 is SGHAT and CDR2 is FQNNGV.

This clonotype was recorded many times. The gene calls are TRBV20-1 and TRBJ2-7, with D perhaps given as TRBD1 or TRBD2 (5 bases each). This CDR3 spans 14 amino acids. V lost 3 bases and J 3 bases, leaving 15 bases between the germline ends. Germline CDR1 and CDR2: DFQATT and SNEGSKA (reference sequence). CDR3 sequence reads: CSASKGRTGYEQYF. DNA for the CDR3: TGCAGTGCTAGTAAGGGGAGAACAGGCTACGAGCAGTACTTC.

The genes are TRBV20-1 and TRBJ2-3; the match to TRBD1 covers 8 bases. The CDR3 sequence is 14 residues long. Germline CDR1 reads DFQATT; CDR2 reads SNEGSKA (reference sequence). Trimming at V came to 5 bases and at J to 0 bases, leaving 4 bases not matched to a gene. The CDR3: CSAGDRTSTDTQYF. CDR3 in DNA: TGCAGTGCTGGGGACAGGACTAGCACAGATACGCAGTATTTT.

This clonotype was seen a few times. The rearrangement joins TRBV5-1 to TRBJ2-7; D is uncertain. V was pared by 2 bases and J by 6 bases, with 15 bases between. This CDR3 contains 14 residues. The germline gives CDR1 SGHRS, CDR2 YFSETQ. Written as DNA, the CDR3 is TGCGCCAGCAGCTTTATAGGGTCCCCCTCCGAGCAGTACTTC. Translation gives CASSFIGSPSEQYF.

There are a few counts of this clonotype. The chain has TRBV20-1 and TRBJ2-3; no reliable D call. The CDR3 spans 13 residues. CDR1 DFQATT and CDR2 SNEGSKA come from the germline V gene (reference sequence). CDR3 sequence reads: CRVASHSTDTQYF. The CDR3 nucleotides are TGCAGGGTGGCGTCTCACTCAACAGATACGCAGTATTTT.

This clonotype was seen only a few times. The chain couples TRBV2 to TRBJ1-6; D possibly corresponds to TRBD1 (5 bases). Trimming cost V 6 bases and J 8 bases, with 20 bases left between them. The CDR3 runs 16 residues. The V gene's germline CDR1 is SNHLY and CDR2 FYNNEI. The DNA for the CDR3 is TGTGCCAGCAGGGGTTCCGGGCAGGGAATTGATTCACCCCTCCACTTT. This sequence encodes CASRGSGQGIDSPLHF.

This clonotype appeared many times. CDR3: CSARGGSSYEQYF. Written as DNA, the CDR3 is TGCAGTGCTAGAGGCGGGAGCTCCTACGAGCAGTACTTC. This chain links TRBV20-1 with TRBJ2-7; TRBD2 agrees at 7 bases. The CDR3 is 13 residues long. Germline CDR1 and CDR2: DFQATT and SNEGSKA (reference sequence). The J segment lost 0 bases and the V segment lost 1 base, leaving 0 bases of the junction unmatched.

The chain joins TRBV12-3 or TRBV12-4 to TRBJ2-1; TRBD1 matches 7 bases. V dropped 2 bases and J dropped 6; count of bases not matched to a gene: 7. CDR3 length: 15 residues. CDR3 amino acids: CASSLFRGNRNEQFF. CDR3 DNA: TGTGCCAGCAGTTTATTCAGGGGGAACCGCAATGAGCAGTTCTTC.

The CDR3 region has the DNA TGCGCCAGTAGTGAGGGCTTTGGCTCCTACAATGAGCAGTTCTTC. Translation: CASSEGFGSYNEQFF. The chain joins TRBV5-1 to TRBJ2-1, with a weak D call TRBD2 (5 bases). The CDR3 length is 15 residues. The V and J ends lost 8 bases and 0 bases respectively, with 15 bases between them. The germline CDR1 and CDR2 sequences are SGHRS and YFSETQ. The full variable domain, rest sourced from reference TRBV5-1 and TRBJ2-1, is KAGVTQTPRYLIKTRGQQVTLSCSPISGHRSVSWYQQTPGQGLQFLFEYFSETQRNKGNFPGRFSGRQFSNSRSEMNVSTLELGDSALYLCASSEGFGSYNEQFFGPGTRLTVL.

This clonotype was seen only a few times. The chain joins TRBV28 to TRBJ1-2; no reliable D call. The CDR3 has 13 amino acids. Trimming left V 5 bases short and J 4 bases short, with 11 bases between. Germline CDR1 MDHEN, CDR2 SYDVKM. DNA for the CDR3: TGTGCCAGCAGTGAATCAGATGTCTATGGCTACACCTTC. It is translated as CASSESDVYGYTF.

This clonotype was detected only a few times. The chain recombines TRBV28 with TRBJ1-1; 9 bases are a match to TRBD1. There are 18 residues in the CDR3. Unmatched junction bases numbered 9, after V lost 1 base and J lost 0 bases. CDR1 is MDHEN, CDR2 SYDVKM, per germline. The CDR3 DNA reads as TGTGCCAGCAGTTTATTTGGGTACAGGGGGCAGTTGAACACTGAAGCTTTCTTT. This gives the protein CASSLFGYRGQLNTEAFF.

There are many counts of this clonotype. The chain employs TRBV12-3 or TRBV12-4 and TRBJ1-1; D gene uncertain. The CDR3 sequence is 15 residues long. The V end was cut by 3 bases, the J end by 5 bases, with 16 bases between. In DNA, the CDR3 is TGTGCCAGCAGTTTGAAACGAGGGTGGGAGACTGAAGCTTTCTTT. It encodes CASSLKRGWETEAFF.

As to this clonotype: One end of the junction varies from germline; a read error may be responsible. The chain links TRBV7-7 to TRBJ2-5, with TRBD2 identical over 7 bases. The CDR3 is made up of 16 amino acids. Germline V gene data show CDR1 as SSHAT and CDR2 as FNYEAQ (reference sequence). The CDR3 DNA is TGTGCTAGCAGCTTAGGCAACTGGGGGGGCCAAGAGACCCAGTACTTC. It specifies CASSLGNWGGQETQYF.

This clonotype has only a few counts. The chain has TRBV6-5 and TRBJ2-7; D gene ambiguous. CDR3 length: 15 residues. V was cut by 0 bases and J by 3 bases, with 12 bases left in between. Germline V lookup: CDR1 MNHEY, CDR2 SVGAGI. CDR3: CASSYSGIGNYEQYF. CDR3 in DNA: TGTGCCAGCAGTTACTCGGGTATAGGAAACTACGAGCAGTACTTC.

The chain uses TRBV5-1 and TRBJ1-1; possibly TRBD1 for D (5 bases). The germline gives CDR1 SGHRS, CDR2 YFSETQ. The germline V and J ends were trimmed by 1 base and 0 bases, with 10 bases remaining between them. CDR3 length equals 15 residues. CDR3 amino acids: CASSLSIGVNTEAFF. The CDR3 bases are TGCGCCAGCAGCTTGTCTATAGGGGTGAACACTGAAGCTTTCTTT.

This clonotype was counted between two and nine times. The rearrangement links TRBV7-6 to TRBJ2-5, with 10 bases matching TRBD1. CDR3 length: 15 residues. The germline CDR1 and CDR2 sequences are SGHVS and FNYEAQ. With 5 bases clipped from V and 1 base from J, the junction kept 4 bases outside the gene matches. CDR3 nucleotide sequence: TGTGCCAGCAGCCCCCGGGACAGGGGCCAAGAGACCCAGTACTTC. Translated, it gives CASSPRDRGQETQYF.

This clonotype was picked up a small number of times. The chain uses TRBV4-2 and TRBJ2-1; 7 bases are a match to TRBD1. With V trimmed by 2 bases and J by 15 bases, 13 bases remained unmatched. The CDR3 is made up of 14 amino acids. CDR1 is LGHNA and CDR2 is YNFKEQ in the germline V gene. DNA for the CDR3: TGTGCCAGCAGCCAACCGGGACAGTCAAATTCCCGGTTCTTC. This sequence encodes CASSQPGQSNSRFF.

This clonotype was counted between two and nine times. The J gene is TRBJ2-1, the V gene TRBV7-8, with 13 positions matching TRBD2. Unmatched junction bases numbered 12, after V lost 6 bases and J lost 7 bases. From germline, CDR1 is SGHVS and CDR2 FQNEAQ. There are 17 residues in the CDR3. In nucleotides, the CDR3 is TGTGCCAGCAGATTAACCACTAGCGGGAGGGCCATGAATGAGCAGTTCTTC. This codes for CASRLTTSGRAMNEQFF.